The rows below give T cell receptor beta chains drawn from one sample of a study of blood T cell repertoires in COVID-19. Sequencing used immunoSEQ multiplex PCR; TCRdb keeps in-frame clones, though not all of them. This sample yields roughly 87,000 clones, of which about 82% are seen a single time; approximately 8% belongs to the top ten. The sequencing input was peripheral blood. All receptors derive from a man in his fifties with active COVID-19. Each CDR3 is given with its conserved first and last residue. Fields, in order: V gene, CDR3 protein.

TRBV5-4	CASTLNPTGGVDGYTF
TRBV24-1	CATSDSTGGRETQYF
TRBV5-1	CASSVLAGSTYEQYF
TRBV5-1	CASSMFGTVEYQETQYF
TRBV30	CAWSSTGLNYGYTF
TRBV28	CASSLGTGWRSSYEQYF
TRBV3-1/TRBV3-2	CASSDGQAPLGDEQFF
TRBV14	CASSQEPGGIETQYF
TRBV6-4	CASSVLAGDVDTQYF
TRBV19	CASMVPTAGGLYNEQFF
TRBV6-5	CASRRDRDTGELFF
TRBV6-5	CASSYSTWELNEQYF
TRBV24-1	CATRGQGAESTEAFF
TRBV18	CASSPSLDEKLFF
TRBV2	CASSSGNGFETQYF
TRBV24-1	CATSDPDRGEYGYTF
TRBV4-2	CASSQDPRTSGAPYEQYF
TRBV11-3	CASSAGLGETGELFF
TRBV15	CATSRPWTGPNTEAFF
TRBV2	CASRETGNQPQHF
TRBV27	CASRSRRDSFSDEQFF
TRBV15	CATSRRQGRTEAFF
TRBV6-5	CASGGQGLGYTF
TRBV6-5	CASSYSARADTQYF
TRBV3-1/TRBV3-2	CASSSRAYRGRTSEAFF
TRBV4-3	CASSQGRDSDYEQYF
TRBV30	CAWRKAGGGTYEQYF
TRBV7-2	CASSLVPSGNTEAFF
TRBV12-3/TRBV12-4	CASSLTSGGSRYF
TRBV4-1	CASSQRTGGYSNQPQHF
TRBV11-2	CASSLRESGTDTQYF
TRBV5-8	CASRPPGSFSYNEQFF
TRBV7-2	CASSVDREGWETQYF
TRBV2	CAIFPRVDEQFF
TRBV19	CASGTGFNYGYTF
TRBV29-1	CSVGAYTDTQYF
TRBV24-1	CATSDSTGGITEAFF
TRBV2	CASSDQGLSYEQYF
TRBV9	CASRPQGRPTFLYGYTF
TRBV6-2/TRBV6-3	CASSLLSTNEKLFF
TRBV7-2	CASSLFGTGDEKLFF
TRBV24-1	CATLDLTYSYNEQFF
TRBV5-1	CASSLGLGQMNTEAFF
TRBV30	CAWSQGAGNEKLFF
TRBV2	CASSDSGGAYGYTF
TRBV6-6	CATRESGDTGELFF
TRBV9	CASSARDRGYEQYF
TRBV20-1	CSASLRNEQFF
TRBV7-7	CASSGGGGTSGRSSYNEQFF
TRBV15	CATSERPAGNEQFF
TRBV2	CASSAGQGGTDTQYF
TRBV14	CASSLRTGHLNTEAFF
TRBV7-9	CASSLTINQPQHF
TRBV7-2	CASSPSGGGRFEQYF
TRBV5-5	CASSAGSVETQYF
TRBV27	CASSFRRLAGVNTGELFF
TRBV3-1/TRBV3-2	CASSVGAAGANVLTF
TRBV4-1	CASSQVGTGRTEAFF
TRBV6-5	CASSYKRWNTGELFF